The 26 T cell receptor beta chains reported below all come from one sample, sequenced in a study of blood T cell repertoires in COVID-19. Sequencing used immunoSEQ multiplex PCR; TCRdb keeps in-frame clones, though not all of them. The data contain approximately 50,000 clones, approximately 91% of them singletons. Sequencing used peripheral blood. The source of these receptors is a human donor in a cohort sampled during active COVID-19.

This chain links TRBV4-2 with TRBJ2-3; 10 bases are a match to TRBD2. V dropped 7 bases and J dropped 1; count of bases not matched to a gene: 8. This CDR3 contains 16 residues. Germline CDR1 LGHNA, CDR2 YNFKEQ. CDR3 loop: CASTLSGRAGTDTQYF. Here the CDR3 DNA reads TGTGCCAGCACCCTCAGCGGGAGGGCGGGCACAGATACGCAGTATTTT.

The gene calls are TRBV7-9 and TRBJ2-1; D not resolved. V was clipped by 1 base and J by 0 bases, with 10 bases between them. Per the germline V gene, CDR1 is SEHNR and CDR2 is FQNEAQ (reference sequence). There are 16 residues in the CDR3. DNA of the CDR3: TGTGCCAGCAGCTTAGGGAATCCTAGCTCCTACAATGAGCAGTTCTTC. Residues: CASSLGNPSSYNEQFF.

The chain uses TRBV6-5 and TRBJ1-3, with D uncertain. Trimming pared 6 bases from V and 0 bases from J, leaving 6 bases between. The V gene's germline CDR1 is MNHEY and CDR2 SVGAGI. The CDR3 sequence is 13 residues long. The CDR3 protein is CASSPNSGNTIYF. CDR3 DNA sequence: TGTGCCAGCAGCCCAAACTCTGGAAACACCATATATTTT.

This chain joins TRBV12-3 or TRBV12-4 and TRBJ2-7; D unclear. CDR3 size: 13 residues. Deletions cut 5 bases from V and 6 bases from J, with 14 bases between. The CDR3 DNA follows: TGTGCCAGCAGTGATCGTCCGTCGGGCGAGCAGTACTTC. This translates into CASSDRPSGEQYF.

J is TRBJ2-3 and V is TRBV25-1; 8 positions match TRBD2. CDR3 length: 17 residues. V shed 1 base, J shed 3 bases, and the junction held 9 bases outside the gene matches. The germline V gene has CDR1 MGHDK and CDR2 SYGVNS. The CDR3 loop is CASSEWVAGKGTDTQYF. In nucleotides, the CDR3 is TGTGCCAGCAGTGAATGGGTAGCGGGAAAAGGAACAGATACGCAGTATTTT.

The chain links TRBV6-1 to TRBJ1-1, with D tentatively TRBD1 (5 bases). Germline values: CDR1 MNHNS, CDR2 SASEGT. The CDR3 length is 15 residues. The ends were cut back, 3 bases at V and 0 bases at J, with 11 bases in the middle. For the CDR3, the DNA is TGTGCCAGCAGTGACGCAGGGAGGATGAACACTGAAGCTTTCTTT. Its translation is CASSDAGRMNTEAFF.

The chain is built from TRBV7-9 and TRBJ2-1; D gene ambiguous. V was clipped by 4 bases and J by 12 bases, with 10 bases between them. The germline V gene has CDR1 SEHNR and CDR2 FQNEAQ (reference sequence). The CDR3 is 11 residues long. The CDR3: CASSSEFVQFF. In DNA form, the CDR3 reads TGTGCCAGCAGCTCGGAGTTTGTGCAGTTCTTC.

The V and J genes are TRBV24-1 and TRBJ2-1; D is ambiguous. The CDR3 runs to 13 residues. The V end was cut by 6 bases, the J end by 4 bases, with 9 bases between. The germline CDR1 and CDR2 sequences are KGHDR and SFDVKD. Written as DNA, the CDR3 is TGTGCCACCAGTTCCCTCCTTTACAATGAGCAGTTCTTC. Translating gives CATSSLLYNEQFF.

V and J are TRBV27 and TRBJ2-1; TRBD1 is a possible D gene (6 bases). The length of the CDR3 is 15 residues. The V gene lost 1 base and the J gene lost 5 bases, with 12 bases spanning the gap. Per the germline V gene, CDR1 is MNHEY and CDR2 is SMNVEV (reference sequence). The CDR3 DNA sequence: TGTGCCAGCAGTTTATGGACAGAGCCGAACAATGAGCAGTTCTTC. As protein: CASSLWTEPNNEQFF.

The V call is TRBV7-2, the J call TRBJ2-7; 14 nucleotides match TRBD2. This CDR3 comprises 15 residues. The germline V gene has CDR1 SGHTA and CDR2 FQGNSA. J lost 5 bases, V lost 5 bases, and 5 bases had no gene match. Here the CDR3 DNA reads TGTGCCAGCAGCCCCTGGACTAGCGGGAGGAACGAGCAGTACTTC. Translation gives CASSPWTSGRNEQYF.

V usage is TRBV11-2 and J usage is TRBJ2-1; 7 bases agree with TRBD1. CDR1 is SGHAT and CDR2 is FQNNGV in the germline V gene. Losses at the gene ends were 5 bases for V and 7 bases for J; bases not matched to a gene: 2. The CDR3 has 12 amino acids. This CDR3 reads CASSGRGNEQFF. The CDR3 DNA reads TGTGCCAGCAGCGGCAGGGGGAATGAGCAGTTCTTC.

The chain is built from TRBV7-2 and TRBJ1-2; the match to TRBD1 covers 8 bases. The CDR3 spans 15 residues. The germline CDR1 and CDR2 sequences are SGHTA and FQGNSA. The junction had 7 bases not matched to a gene; V was cut back by 1 base and J by 6 bases. CDR3 in amino acids: CASSLVQGARDGYTF. DNA for the CDR3: TGTGCCAGCAGCTTAGTCCAGGGGGCGCGGGATGGCTACACCTTC.

This clone occurred a few times. CDR3 loop: CSASVGGTGNSPLHF. As DNA, the CDR3 is TGCAGTGCTAGTGTTGGCGGGACAGGGAACTCACCCCTCCACTTT. The V and J genes are TRBV20-1 and TRBJ1-6; 9 nucleotides line up with TRBD1. The germline V gene has CDR1 DFQATT and CDR2 SNEGSKA (reference sequence). This CDR3 spans 15 amino acids. After removal of 3 bases from V and 10 bases from J, the junction contained 10 bases not matched to a gene.

This chain links TRBV10-3 with TRBJ1-4, with D tentatively TRBD1 (5 bases). V was shortened by 4 bases and J by 10 bases, with 22 bases between the two germline ends. Germline CDR1 reads ENHRY; CDR2 reads SYGVKD. CDR3 size: 16 residues. This CDR3 reads CAISASSDSGRGKLFF. The DNA for the CDR3 is TGTGCCATCAGTGCCTCCTCCGACAGCGGGCGAGGAAAACTGTTTTTT.

This clone was detected once. This chain joins TRBV30 and TRBJ2-3, with 14 bases aligning to TRBD2. This CDR3 region has 16 residues. The germline gives CDR1 GTSNPN, CDR2 SVGIG (reference sequence). J gave up 6 bases and V 5 bases, and 10 bases lay outside the gene matches. The CDR3 loop is CAWGRGLAGDSDTQYF. Written as DNA, the CDR3 is TGTGCCTGGGGCCGGGGACTAGCGGGAGATTCGGATACGCAGTATTTT. Drawing the rest from reference TRBV30 and TRBJ2-3, the complete variable domain is SQTIHQWPATLVQPVGSPLSLECTVEGTSNPNLYWYRQAAGRGLQLLFYSVGIGQISSEVPQNLSASRPQDRQFILSSKKLLLSDSGFYLCAWGRGLAGDSDTQYFGPGTRLTVL.

The chain recombines TRBV9 with TRBJ1-2; 7 bases map to TRBD1. The CDR3 is 13 amino acids. Looked up from germline, CDR1 is SGDLS and CDR2 is YYNGEE. The ends lost 3 bases at V and 7 bases at J; junction bases unmatched: 6. CDR3 loop: CASSATGMRGYTF. CDR3 bases: TGTGCCAGCAGCGCGACAGGGATGCGTGGCTACACCTTC.

The chain joins TRBV7-2 to TRBJ1-3; D may be TRBD1 (6 bases). Trimming removed 5 bases from V and 0 bases from J, with 11 bases in between. Germline CDR1 and CDR2: SGHTA and FQGNSA. The length of the CDR3 is 15 residues. CDR3 nucleotide sequence: TGTGCCAGCAGCGTTACAGGGAGCTCTGGAAACACCATATATTTT. Residues: CASSVTGSSGNTIYF.

The chain links TRBV5-4 to TRBJ2-5, with TRBD2 matching 8 bases. The length of the CDR3 is 16 residues. The V and J ends lost 1 base and 5 bases, in that order; junction bases with no gene match: 10. Per the germline V gene, CDR1 is SGHNT and CDR2 is YYREEE (reference sequence). In DNA, the CDR3 is TGTGCCAGCAGCTTGAGCCCTAGCGGGTATGGGGAGACCCAGTACTTC. Translating gives CASSLSPSGYGETQYF. Full variable domain (rest looked up from reference TRBV5-4 and TRBJ2-5): ETGVTQSPTHLIKTRGQQVTLRCSSQSGHNTVSWYQQALGQGPQFIFQYYREEENGRGNFPPRFSGLQFPNYSSELNVNALELDDSALYLCASSLSPSGYGETQYFGPGTRLLVL.

The genes are TRBV28 and TRBJ2-5, with TRBD2 as a possible D gene (5 bases). The V gene lost 8 bases and the J gene lost 2 bases, with 18 bases spanning the gap. The length of the CDR3 is 15 residues. Germline V gene data show CDR1 as MDHEN and CDR2 as SYDVKM. CDR3 DNA: TGTGCCAGCGGGAAGTCCAGGCGGGTGCAAGAGACCCAGTACTTC. Its translation is CASGKSRRVQETQYF.

The chain has TRBV5-8 and TRBJ1-1; TRBD1 might be the D (6 bases). The CDR3 contains 14 residues. Germline V gene lookup returns CDR1 SGHTS and CDR2 YDEGEE. The germline V and J ends were trimmed by 4 bases and 4 bases, with 14 bases remaining between them. CDR3 bases: TGTGCCAGCAGCCCCAGCGGGGGCGGCACTGAAGCTTTCTTT. This translates into CASSPSGGGTEAFF.

The chain links TRBV27 to TRBJ2-2, with TRBD1 as a possible D gene (6 bases). V was pared by 7 bases and J by 4 bases, with 10 bases between. Germline values: CDR1 MNHEY, CDR2 SMNVEV (reference sequence). The length of the CDR3 is 13 residues. The CDR3 DNA sequence: TGTGCCAGCAACAGGGTTGGCACCGGGGAGCTGTTTTTT. Its protein is CASNRVGTGELFF.

This clone showed up just once. The chain is built from TRBV6-5 and TRBJ1-2, with D perhaps TRBD1 (6 bases). CDR3 size: 14 residues. V lost 0 bases to trimming and J lost 8 bases, with 13 bases between them. Germline CDR1 reads MNHEY; CDR2 reads SVGAGI. The CDR3 here is CASSYSTGESGYTF. DNA of the CDR3: TGTGCCAGCAGTTACTCGACAGGAGAGAGCGGCTACACCTTC.

This chain joins TRBV27 and TRBJ1-5; D remains ambiguous. Germline CDR1 MNHEY, CDR2 SMNVEV (reference sequence). The CDR3 extends over 14 amino acids. The germline V and J ends were trimmed by 3 bases and 7 bases, with 13 bases remaining between them. The CDR3 region is CASSLGGFGQPQHF. For the CDR3, the DNA is TGTGCCAGCAGTTTGGGAGGTTTCGGGCAGCCCCAGCATTTT.

The rearrangement uses TRBV7-8 and TRBJ2-2, with 11 bases matching TRBD2. Germline V gives CDR1 SGHVS, CDR2 FQNEAQ. With 3 bases clipped from V and 5 bases from J, the junction kept 2 bases outside the gene matches. The CDR3 spans 15 residues. In DNA, the CDR3 is TGTGCCAGCAGCTTCAGGACTAGCGGGACCGGGGAGCTGTTTTTT. Translation gives CASSFRTSGTGELFF.

The chain is built from TRBV7-8 and TRBJ2-7; D is uncertain. The V end lost 1 base, the J end lost 4 bases, and 14 bases lay between the germline ends. Germline-derived CDR1 and CDR2 are SGHVS and FQNEAQ. This CDR3 comprises 15 residues. CDR3 protein: CASSLGLLSTYEQYV. In nucleotides, the CDR3 is TGTGCCAGCAGCTTAGGACTCCTTTCGACTTACGAGCAGTACGTC.

The CDR3 DNA sequence: TGTGCCAGCTCACCAGGGACAGCCAGCTCCTACGAGCAGTACGTC. Amino acid sequence: CASSPGTASSYEQYV. This chain joins TRBV18 and TRBJ2-7; TRBD1 agrees at 7 bases. CDR3 length: 15 amino acids. The germline gives CDR1 KGHSH, CDR2 LQKENI. J gave up 0 bases and V 2 bases, and 4 bases lay outside the gene matches.